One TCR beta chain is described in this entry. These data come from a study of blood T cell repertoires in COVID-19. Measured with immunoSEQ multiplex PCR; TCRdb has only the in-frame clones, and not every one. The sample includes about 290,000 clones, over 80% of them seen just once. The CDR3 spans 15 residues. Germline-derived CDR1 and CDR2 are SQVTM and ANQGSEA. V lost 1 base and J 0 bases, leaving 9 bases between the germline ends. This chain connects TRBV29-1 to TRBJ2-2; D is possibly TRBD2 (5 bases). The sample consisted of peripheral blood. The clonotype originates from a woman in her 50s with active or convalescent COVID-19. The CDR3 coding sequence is TGCAGCGTTGAAGTAGCGATGTCGAACACCGGGGAGCTGTTTTTT. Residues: CSVEVAMSNTGELFF.